This T cell receptor beta chain was identified during a study of blood T cells in healthy people across ages. Study-level background: Roughly one uniquely barcoded beta molecule per two T cells was captured.

This clonotype was found many times. There were at least 6 micrograms of total RNA extracted from every sample. CDR3 length: 10 residues. The germline gives CDR1 MNHEY, CDR2 SVGEGT. V was shortened by 6 bases and J by 8 bases, with 7 bases between the two germline ends. Using a J-beta primer mix together with a sample-barcoded 5' primer, a second PCR was run for about 6 to 12 cycles. Every cDNA molecule bore a tag from a template-switch adaptor containing 12 random nucleotides. Every sample produced at least 2.5 million CDR3-containing paired-end reads. TCRdb itself ran the 5' RACE reads through MiXCR, one entry per CDR3 protein. Here the sample spans about 640,000 distinct CDR3 sequences, approximately 30% being singletons.

V and J are TRBV6-2 or TRBV6-3 and TRBJ1-2; no clear D gene. The clonotype was recovered from a woman of 80 years or more in good health. Source material: blood. The CDR3 loop reads CASRDLGYTF. CDR3 nucleotides: TGTGCCAGCAGAGACCTCGGCTACACCTTC.